The 30 T cell receptor beta chains below all came from one sample that was sequenced in a study of OX40 agonist ivuxolimab in advanced cancers. Assay used: immunoSEQ multiplex PCR; TCRdb lists only in-frame clones, some missing. The sample holds tens of thousands of clones; roughly 90% are singletons and the top ten take 4.5% to 6%. The sequences come from CD4+ or CD8+ T cells sorted from blood, collected in a trial of the OX40 agonist ivuxolimab. These receptors came from an adult with an advanced solid tumor such as melanoma, head and neck, liver or kidney cancer.

The chain couples TRBV5-1 to TRBJ1-4; weak D call: TRBD1 (5 bases). The V and J ends lost 0 bases and 7 bases respectively, with 16 bases between them. Germline V gene lookup returns CDR1 SGHRS and CDR2 YFSETQ. This CDR3 spans 16 amino acids. DNA for the CDR3: TGCGCCAGCAGCTTGGATGGGTCAGGGCGCGTTGAAAAACTGTTTTTT. Its protein product is CASSLDGSGRVEKLFF.

V and J are TRBV11-2 and TRBJ2-5; 9 bases line up with TRBD1. The junction had 5 bases not matched to a gene; V was cut back by 4 bases and J by 5 bases. The CDR3 consists of 14 residues. Germline assignment: CDR1 SGHAT and CDR2 FQNNGV. CDR3 sequence reads: CASSWGQGGETQYF. DNA for the CDR3: TGTGCCAGCAGCTGGGGACAGGGCGGGGAGACCCAGTACTTC.

The chain has TRBV7-6 and TRBJ2-3; 7 bases map to TRBD1. CDR3 length: 16 residues. In germline, CDR1 is SGHVS, CDR2 FNYEAQ. After removal of 2 bases from V and 0 bases from J, the junction contained 5 bases not matched to a gene. The CDR3 here is CASSLTGTVSTDTQYF. The CDR3 DNA follows: TGTGCCAGCAGCTTAACCGGGACAGTTAGCACAGATACGCAGTATTTT.

V gene TRBV6-1 combines with J gene TRBJ1-1; D not resolved. CDR1 is MNHNS, CDR2 SASEGT, per germline. Deletions cut 7 bases from V and 3 bases from J, with 18 bases between. This CDR3 contains 15 residues. The CDR3 is CASTVGLGRDTEAFF. Written as DNA, the CDR3 is TGTGCCAGCACCGTCGGTTTAGGCCGGGACACTGAAGCTTTCTTT.

Only a few counts were recorded for this clone. J is TRBJ1-5 and V is TRBV6-1, with 8 bases fitting TRBD1. This CDR3 region has 15 residues. The V and J ends lost 2 bases and 2 bases, in that order; junction bases with no gene match: 2. Germline CDR1 and CDR2: MNHNS and SASEGT. CDR3 sequence: CASSEQGAGNQPQHF. The CDR3 DNA sequence: TGTGCCAGCAGTGAACAGGGGGCTGGCAATCAGCCCCAGCATTTT.

This clone was detected a few times. Other DNA sequences within the sample encode an identical CDR3. The chain combines TRBV5-1 with TRBJ1-1; TRBD1 matches at 7 bases. CDR3 length equals 14 residues. The trim removed 0 bases at V and 5 bases at J, leaving 4 bases unmatched. Germline lookup yields CDR1 SGHRS and CDR2 YFSETQ. The DNA for the CDR3 is TGCGCCAGCAGCTTGGGGCAGGGGGGAACTGAAGCTTTCTTT. It is translated as CASSLGQGGTEAFF.

V usage is TRBV9 and J usage is TRBJ1-3; D is ambiguous. CDR1 and CDR2 from the germline V gene are SGDLS and YYNGEE. The CDR3 is 14 residues long. The V and J ends lost 3 bases and 0 bases respectively, with 7 bases between them. The CDR3, as DNA: TGTGCCAGCAGCGGCAAGAGCTCTGGAAACACCATATATTTT. Translated, it gives CASSGKSSGNTIYF. Based on the CDR3 plus reference TRBV9 and TRBJ1-3, the full variable domain is DSGVTQTPKHLITATGQRVTLRCSPRSGDLSVYWYQQSLDQGLQFLIQYYNGEERAKGNILERFSAQQFPDLHSELNLSSLELGDSALYFCASSGKSSGNTIYFGEGSWLTVV.

This sequence joins TRBV5-1 and TRBJ1-1; D is unresolved. The germline V gene encodes CDR1 SGHRS and CDR2 YFSETQ. The CDR3 consists of 14 residues. Trimming took off 4 bases at V and 4 bases at J, with 14 bases between the two ends. The chain's CDR3 is CASSHPEAGTEAFF. Written as DNA, the CDR3 is TGCGCCAGCAGCCATCCGGAGGCTGGCACTGAAGCTTTCTTT.

This clone was counted a few times. V usage is TRBV19 and J usage is TRBJ1-1; D may be TRBD1 (5 bases). The germline V gene encodes CDR1 LNHDA and CDR2 SQIVND (reference sequence). With 5 bases removed from V and 4 bases from J, the gap between germline ends came to 14 bases. The CDR3 is 14 residues long. CDR3 protein: CASSWVGQGTEAFF. DNA for the CDR3: TGTGCCAGTAGTTGGGTGGGGCAGGGCACTGAAGCTTTCTTT.

The rearrangement joins TRBV6-1 to TRBJ1-5, with D uncertain. Germline V gene lookup returns CDR1 MNHNS and CDR2 SASEGT. The CDR3 loop spans 15 amino acids. The V and J ends lost 4 bases and 0 bases respectively, with 10 bases between them. The CDR3 coding sequence is TGTGCCAGCAGTGTCCAGTCGACTAGCAATCAGCCCCAGCATTTT. The encoded protein is CASSVQSTSNQPQHF.

CDR3 sequence reads: CASSDHAGAQFF. CDR3 nucleotides: TGTGCCAGCAGTGATCACGCGGGAGCACAGTTCTTC. The V and J genes are TRBV2 and TRBJ2-1; 7 bases are a match to TRBD2. J was trimmed by 13 bases and V by 3 bases; bases with no gene match: 6. The CDR3 is made up of 12 amino acids. Germline assignment: CDR1 SNHLY and CDR2 FYNNEI. The whole variable domain, remainder taken from reference TRBV2 and TRBJ2-1, is EPEVTQTPSHQVTQMGQEVILRCVPISNHLYFYWYRQILGQKVEFLVSFYNNEISEKSEIFDDQFSVERPDGSNFTLKIRSTKLEDSAMYFCASSDHAGAQFFGPGTRLTVL.

The chain has TRBV5-1 and TRBJ1-4; TRBD1 might be the D (6 bases). Germline V lookup: CDR1 SGHRS, CDR2 YFSETQ. V dropped 2 bases and J dropped 1 base, with 9 bases sitting between them. The CDR3 spans 15 residues. For the CDR3, the DNA is TGCGCCAGCAGCTTAGAAGGGGGAACTAATGAAAAACTGTTTTTT. Its protein is CASSLEGGTNEKLFF.

This clone has more than one count but fewer than ten. The chain combines TRBV11-3 with TRBJ2-7, with D unclear. The germline V and J ends were trimmed by 5 bases and 1 base, with 15 bases remaining between them. The CDR3 has 15 amino acids. CDR1 is SGHNT, CDR2 YENEEA, per germline. CDR3 sequence (DNA): TGTGCCAGCAGCCCGGGCACAGTTCCATCCTACGAGCAGTACTTC. Amino acids: CASSPGTVPSYEQYF.

This sequence joins TRBV10-3 and TRBJ2-7; D remains ambiguous. V lost 4 bases and J 3 bases, leaving 10 bases between the germline ends. Germline lookup yields CDR1 ENHRY and CDR2 SYGVKD. The length of the CDR3 is 13 residues. The CDR3 nucleotides read TGTGCCATCAGTGCCAACAGAGACTACGAGCAGTACTTC. Translating it yields CAISANRDYEQYF.

This clone was detected once. This chain joins TRBV10-3 and TRBJ2-7; D gene ambiguous. Germline assignment: CDR1 ENHRY and CDR2 SYGVKD. The CDR3 is 14 residues long. The V gene lost 3 bases and the J gene lost 0 bases, with 9 bases spanning the gap. The CDR3, as DNA: TGTGCCATCAGTGAAGGCCGGAGCTCCTACGAGCAGTACTTC. Translated: CAISEGRSSYEQYF.

The chain is built from TRBV11-3 and TRBJ2-5; TRBD2 matches at 12 bases. Germline-derived CDR1 and CDR2 are SGHNT and YENEEA. This CDR3 is built from 15 residues. J was trimmed by 5 bases and V by 5 bases; bases with no gene match: 6. The CDR3: CASSPSGGARETQYF. CDR3 nucleotide sequence: TGTGCCAGCAGCCCTAGCGGGGGGGCCCGGGAGACCCAGTACTTC.

The genes are TRBV4-2 and TRBJ2-2; no reliable D call. V lost 0 bases, J lost 6 bases, and 11 bases lay in between. Germline loops: CDR1 LGHNA, CDR2 YNFKEQ. This CDR3 has 15 residues. CDR3 bases: TGTGCCAGCAGCCAAGAGCTAGTGGTCTCCGGGGAGCTGTTTTTT. Translated, it gives CASSQELVVSGELFF.

The chain links TRBV29-1 to TRBJ1-2; D perhaps matches TRBD1 (5 bases). In germline, CDR1 is SQVTM, CDR2 ANQGSEA. The CDR3 runs 13 residues. V dropped 6 bases and J dropped 6 bases, with 17 bases sitting between them. The CDR3 bases are TGCAGCGTCGCGGGGGGGGATTGGGATGGCTACACCTTC. Translation: CSVAGGDWDGYTF.

The J gene is TRBJ1-6, the V gene TRBV6-1; the D is unclear. The CDR3 is 15 residues long. V was clipped by 7 bases and J by 6 bases, with 16 bases between them. CDR1 MNHNS and CDR2 SASEGT come from the germline V gene. The chain's CDR3 is CASTYSPGPNSPLHF. DNA of the CDR3: TGTGCCAGCACCTACTCCCCGGGCCCTAATTCACCCCTCCACTTT.

This chain uses TRBV7-2 with TRBJ2-2; 9 bases line up with TRBD2. Germline lookup yields CDR1 SGHTA and CDR2 FQGNSA. The CDR3 length is 16 residues. V lost 5 bases and J lost 4; bases outside the gene matches: 8. This CDR3 reads CASSTVLAGVTGELFF. For the CDR3, the DNA is TGTGCCAGCAGCACCGTTTTAGCGGGGGTCACCGGGGAGCTGTTTTTT.

V gene TRBV28 combines with J gene TRBJ1-5, with a tentative D call TRBD1 (6 bases). CDR1 is MDHEN, CDR2 SYDVKM, per germline. The CDR3 sequence is 12 residues long. Trimming stripped 8 bases from V and 5 bases from J, with 10 bases between. The CDR3 sequence is CASYQGHQPQHF. CDR3 DNA: TGTGCCAGCTATCAGGGGCATCAGCCCCAGCATTTT.

The chain recombines TRBV5-6 with TRBJ2-6, with D tentatively TRBD1 (8 bases). CDR1 is SGHDT, CDR2 YYEEEE, per germline. V lost 1 base and J 1 base, leaving 18 bases between the germline ends. The CDR3 runs 19 residues. In DNA form, the CDR3 reads TGTGCCAGCAGCTTGATCACAGGGGGAGGGTGGTCTGGGGCCAACGTCCTGACTTTC. As protein: CASSLITGGGWSGANVLTF. The full variable domain, its missing parts supplied by reference TRBV5-6 and TRBJ2-6, is DAGVTQSPTHLIKTRGQQVTLRCSPKSGHDTVSWYQQALGQGPQFIFQYYEEEERQRGNFPDRFSGHQFPNYSSELNVNALLLGDSALYLCASSLITGGGWSGANVLTFGAGSRLTVL.

This clone was recorded only once. J is TRBJ2-7 and V is TRBV19, with 7 bases aligning to TRBD1. The CDR3 is 15 amino acids. From germline, CDR1 is LNHDA and CDR2 SQIVND (reference sequence). J lost 3 bases, V lost 1 base, and 6 bases had no gene match. The CDR3 bases are TGTGCCAGTAGTATAGGTGGCCAGGGGGTCTACGAGCAGTACTTC. Its protein product is CASSIGGQGVYEQYF.

The V gene is TRBV19, the J gene TRBJ1-1; 8 bases line up with TRBD1. Germline trimming cut 3 bases from V and 8 bases from J; bases unmatched to any gene: 8. The CDR3 spans 14 residues. The V gene's germline CDR1 is LNHDA and CDR2 SQIVND (reference sequence). The CDR3 loop reads CASSIEDRGFEAFF. As DNA, the CDR3 is TGTGCCAGTAGTATCGAAGACAGGGGCTTCGAAGCTTTCTTT.

This clone was found a few times. This sequence joins TRBV11-2 and TRBJ1-2; 7 bases are a match to TRBD1. CDR1 is SGHAT and CDR2 is FQNNGV in the germline V gene. CDR3 length: 14 amino acids. V shed 5 bases, J shed 4 bases, and the junction held 7 bases outside the gene matches. CDR3 amino acids: CASSGDREGYGYTF. The CDR3 DNA follows: TGTGCCAGCAGCGGAGACAGGGAGGGCTATGGCTACACCTTC.

This clone appeared a single time. This chain uses TRBV21-1 with TRBJ2-2; TRBD2 is the table's D call and was not checked against the DNA. TRBV21-1 is given as a pseudogene. CDR3 length: 15 amino acids. In nucleotides, the CDR3 is TGTGCCAGCAGCAATCCCCCGAGGAACACCGGGGAGCTGTTTTTT. Its translation: CASSNPPRNTGELFF.

The rearrangement links TRBV10-3 to TRBJ2-1; a possible D gene is TRBD2 (6 bases). V was pared by 0 bases and J by 9 bases, with 18 bases between. CDR3 size: 16 residues. Germline-derived CDR1 and CDR2 are ENHRY and SYGVKD. In nucleotides, the CDR3 is TGTGCCATCAGTGAGTCGATTGCGGGGATACGGGTTGAGCAGTTCTTC. This codes for CAISESIAGIRVEQFF.

The chain's CDR3 is CATDRPDTYEQYF. DNA of the CDR3: TGTGCCACCGACAGGCCGGATACCTACGAGCAGTACTTC. The V gene is TRBV10-3, the J gene TRBJ2-7, with D possibly being TRBD1 (6 bases). This CDR3 is built from 13 residues. Trimming left V 10 bases short and J 2 bases short, with 15 bases between. Germline V gene data show CDR1 as ENHRY and CDR2 as SYGVKD.

V usage is TRBV7-8 and J usage is TRBJ2-1; D is possibly TRBD1 or TRBD2 (5 bases each). Trimming shortened V by 4 bases and J by 0 bases, and 16 bases separated the two germline ends. CDR1 and CDR2 from the germline V gene are SGHVS and FQNEAQ. The CDR3 runs to 17 residues. CDR3 sequence: CASSSLLRGRSYNEQFF. CDR3 bases: TGTGCCAGCAGCTCACTATTGAGGGGTCGCTCCTACAATGAGCAGTTCTTC.

The rearrangement joins TRBV18 to TRBJ1-2, with D maybe TRBD1 (6 bases). CDR1 is KGHSH and CDR2 is LQKENI in the germline V gene. This CDR3 has 14 amino acids. V was pared by 4 bases and J by 2 bases, with 11 bases between. The CDR3 sequence: CASSLEGGNYGYTF. In nucleotides, the CDR3 is TGTGCCAGCTCACTTGAGGGGGGGAACTATGGCTACACCTTC.